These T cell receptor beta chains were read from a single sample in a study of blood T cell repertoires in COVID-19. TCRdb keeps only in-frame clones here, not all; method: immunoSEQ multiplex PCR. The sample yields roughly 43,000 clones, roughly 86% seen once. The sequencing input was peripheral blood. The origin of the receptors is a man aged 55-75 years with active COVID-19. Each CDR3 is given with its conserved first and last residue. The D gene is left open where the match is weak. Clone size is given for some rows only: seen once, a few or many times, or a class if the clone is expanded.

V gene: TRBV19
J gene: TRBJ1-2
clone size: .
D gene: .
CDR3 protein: CASRRLDSLDYGYTF
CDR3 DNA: TGTGCCAGTAGACGTTTGGACAGTCTTGACTATGGCTACACCTTC

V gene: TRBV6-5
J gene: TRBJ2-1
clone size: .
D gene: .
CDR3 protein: CASRTTHNEQFF
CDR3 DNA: TGTGCCAGCAGGACAACCCACAATGAGCAGTTCTTC

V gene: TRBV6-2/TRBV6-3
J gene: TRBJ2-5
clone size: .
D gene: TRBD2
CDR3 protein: CASSYSRRGGETQYF
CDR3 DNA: TGTGCCAGCAGTTACTCGAGGCGCGGGGGGGAGACCCAGTACTTC

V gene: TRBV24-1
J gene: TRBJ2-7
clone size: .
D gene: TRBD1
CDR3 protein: CATSRGQGYEQYF
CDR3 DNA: TGTGCCACCAGTAGAGGACAGGGCTACGAGCAGTACTTC

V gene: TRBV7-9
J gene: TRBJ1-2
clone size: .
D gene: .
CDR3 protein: CASAGFQGNYGYTF
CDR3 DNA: TGTGCCAGCGCCGGATTTCAGGGAAACTATGGCTACACCTTC

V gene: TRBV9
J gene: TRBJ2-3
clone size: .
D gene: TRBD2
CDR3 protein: CASSVDPSGGAQDTQYF
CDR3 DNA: TGTGCCAGCAGCGTAGATCCCTCCGGGGGGGCGCAAGATACGCAGTATTTT

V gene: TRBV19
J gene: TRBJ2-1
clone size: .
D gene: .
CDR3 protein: CASSIRLAGGNEQFF
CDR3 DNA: TGTGCCAGTAGTATCAGGCTAGCAGGCGGCAATGAGCAGTTCTTC

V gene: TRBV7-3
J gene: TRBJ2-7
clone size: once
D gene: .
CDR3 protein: CASSLTAGAYEQYF
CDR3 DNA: TGTGCCAGCAGCTTAACGGCAGGGGCCTACGAGCAGTACTTC

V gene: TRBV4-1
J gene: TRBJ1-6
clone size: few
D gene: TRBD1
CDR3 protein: CASSQDSAGGRSPLHF
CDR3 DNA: TGCGCCAGCAGCCAAGATTCTGCAGGGGGCCGCTCACCCCTCCACTTT

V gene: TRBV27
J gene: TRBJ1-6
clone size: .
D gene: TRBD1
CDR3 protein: CASSLLPGGHNSPLHF
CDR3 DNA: TGTGCCAGCAGTTTATTACCAGGGGGCCATAATTCACCCCTCCACTTT

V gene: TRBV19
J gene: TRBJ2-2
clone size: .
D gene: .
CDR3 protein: CASTVSPQAGELFF
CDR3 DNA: TGTGCCAGTACGGTTTCCCCACAGGCCGGGGAGCTGTTTTTT

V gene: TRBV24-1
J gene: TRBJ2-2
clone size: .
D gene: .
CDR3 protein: CATSDGRGYTGELFF
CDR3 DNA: TGTGCCACCAGTGATGGCAGGGGATACACCGGGGAGCTGTTTTTT

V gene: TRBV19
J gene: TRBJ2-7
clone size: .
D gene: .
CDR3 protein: CASSIGPQGYEQYF
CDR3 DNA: TGTGCCAGTAGTATAGGGCCCCAGGGCTACGAGCAGTACTTC

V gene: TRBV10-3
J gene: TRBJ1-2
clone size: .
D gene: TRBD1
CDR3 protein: CAISEGQGGGYTF
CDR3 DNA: TGTGCCATCAGTGAGGGTCAGGGGGGTGGCTACACCTTC

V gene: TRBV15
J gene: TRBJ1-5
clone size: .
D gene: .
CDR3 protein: CATSRGGEDSNQPQHF
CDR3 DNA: TGTGCCACCAGCAGAGGAGGGGAGGATAGCAATCAGCCCCAGCATTTT